This entry lists 2 T cell receptor beta chains sequenced from one sample in a study of shared clonotypes between healthy human individuals. Clones were read by immunoSEQ multiplex PCR, and TCRdb kept only the in-frame ones, dropping some. The data hold approximately 2.3 million clones, with just over 90% observed a single time. The source material was naive CD4+ T cells from PBMCs. The subset denotes: CD45RA+ positively selected. The receptors were sampled from a man aged 18 to 30 in good health. Some clones in this sample may be carry-over from other donors' samples.

The chain uses TRBV5-1 and TRBJ2-7, with a tentative D call TRBD1 (6 bases). Per the germline V gene, CDR1 is SGHRS and CDR2 is YFSETQ. V lost 1 base, J lost 1 base, and 15 bases lay in between. The CDR3 runs 16 residues. The chain's CDR3 is CASSLWGRDRSYEQYF. In DNA, the CDR3 is TGCGCCAGCAGCTTGTGGGGCAGAGACAGGTCCTACGAGCAGTACTTC.

This sequence joins TRBV5-1 and TRBJ2-3; TRBD2 aligns across 8 bases. Per the germline V gene, CDR1 is SGHRS and CDR2 is YFSETQ. The CDR3 spans 15 residues. The J segment lost 0 bases and the V segment lost 4 bases, leaving 4 bases of the junction unmatched. CDR3 nucleotide sequence: TGCGCCAGCAGCCGACCTAGCGGGAGCACAGATACGCAGTATTTT. This gives the protein CASSRPSGSTDTQYF.